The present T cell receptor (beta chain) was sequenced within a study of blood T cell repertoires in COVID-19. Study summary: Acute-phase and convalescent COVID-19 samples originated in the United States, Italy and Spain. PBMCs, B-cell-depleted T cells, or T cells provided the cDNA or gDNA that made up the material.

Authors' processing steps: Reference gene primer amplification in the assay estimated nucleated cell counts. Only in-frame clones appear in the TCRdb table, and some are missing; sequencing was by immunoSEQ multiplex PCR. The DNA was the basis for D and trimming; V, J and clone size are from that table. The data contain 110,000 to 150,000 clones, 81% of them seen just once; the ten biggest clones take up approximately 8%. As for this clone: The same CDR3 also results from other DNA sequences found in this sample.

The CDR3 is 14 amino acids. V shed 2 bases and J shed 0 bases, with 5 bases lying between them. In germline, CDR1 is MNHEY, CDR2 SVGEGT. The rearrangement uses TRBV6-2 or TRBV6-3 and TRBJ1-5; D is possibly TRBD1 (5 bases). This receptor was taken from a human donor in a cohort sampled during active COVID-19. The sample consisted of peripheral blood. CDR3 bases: TGTGCCAGCAGTTACAGGGGTAGCAATCAGCCCCAGCATTTT. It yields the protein CASSYRGSNQPQHF.